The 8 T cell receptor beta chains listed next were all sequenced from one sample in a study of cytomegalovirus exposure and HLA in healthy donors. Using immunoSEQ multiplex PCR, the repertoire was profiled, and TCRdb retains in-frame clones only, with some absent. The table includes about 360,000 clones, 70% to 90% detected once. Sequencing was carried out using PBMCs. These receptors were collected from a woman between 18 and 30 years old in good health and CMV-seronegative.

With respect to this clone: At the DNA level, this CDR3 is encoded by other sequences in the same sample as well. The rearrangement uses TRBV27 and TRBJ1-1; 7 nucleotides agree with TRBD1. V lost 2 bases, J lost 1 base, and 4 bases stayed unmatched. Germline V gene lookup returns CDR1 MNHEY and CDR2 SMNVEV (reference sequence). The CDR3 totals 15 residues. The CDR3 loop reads CASSLQGVGNTEAFF. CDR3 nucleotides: TGTGCCAGCAGTTTACAGGGGGTCGGGAACACTGAAGCTTTCTTT.

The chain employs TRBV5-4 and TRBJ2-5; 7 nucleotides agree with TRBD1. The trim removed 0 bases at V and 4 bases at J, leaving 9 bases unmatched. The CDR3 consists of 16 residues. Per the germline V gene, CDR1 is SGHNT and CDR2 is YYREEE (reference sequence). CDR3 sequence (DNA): TGTGCCAGCAGCTTGGCTGAGACAGGGTTCGGAGAGACCCAGTACTTC. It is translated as CASSLAETGFGETQYF.

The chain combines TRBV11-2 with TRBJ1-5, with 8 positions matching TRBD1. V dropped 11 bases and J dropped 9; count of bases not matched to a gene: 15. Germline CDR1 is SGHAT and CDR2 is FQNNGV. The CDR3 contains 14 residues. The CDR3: CASPRTGYVVPQHF. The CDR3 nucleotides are TGTGCCTCCCCCAGGACAGGGTACGTGGTGCCCCAGCATTTT.

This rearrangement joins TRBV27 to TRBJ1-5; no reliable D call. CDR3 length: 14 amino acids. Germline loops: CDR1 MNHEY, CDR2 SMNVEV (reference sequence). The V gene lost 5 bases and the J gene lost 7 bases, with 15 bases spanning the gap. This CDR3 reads CASSRGRGIQPQHF. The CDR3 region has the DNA TGTGCCAGCAGTCGAGGACGGGGTATACAGCCCCAGCATTTT.

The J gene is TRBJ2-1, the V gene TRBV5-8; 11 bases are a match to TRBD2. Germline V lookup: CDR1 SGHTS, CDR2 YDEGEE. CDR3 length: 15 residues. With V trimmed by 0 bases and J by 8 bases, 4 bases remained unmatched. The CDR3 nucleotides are TGTGCCAGCAGCTTGGGACTAGCGGGGACCGATGAGCAGTTCTTC. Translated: CASSLGLAGTDEQFF.

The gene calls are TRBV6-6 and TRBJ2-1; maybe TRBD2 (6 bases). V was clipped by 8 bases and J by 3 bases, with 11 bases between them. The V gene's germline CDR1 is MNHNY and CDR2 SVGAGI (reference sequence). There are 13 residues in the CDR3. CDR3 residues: CASWGGVYNEQFF. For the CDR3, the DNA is TGTGCCAGCTGGGGAGGCGTCTACAATGAGCAGTTCTTC.

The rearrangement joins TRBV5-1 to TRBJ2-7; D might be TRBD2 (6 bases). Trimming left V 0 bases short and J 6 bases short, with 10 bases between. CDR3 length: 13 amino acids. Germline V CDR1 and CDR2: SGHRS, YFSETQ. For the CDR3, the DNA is TGCGCCAGCAGCTTGGTTGGGGGGACCGAGCAGTACTTC. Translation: CASSLVGGTEQYF. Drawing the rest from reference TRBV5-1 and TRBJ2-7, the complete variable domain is KAGVTQTPRYLIKTRGQQVTLSCSPISGHRSVSWYQQTPGQGLQFLFEYFSETQRNKGNFPGRFSGRQFSNSRSEMNVSTLELGDSALYLCASSLVGGTEQYFGPGTRLTVT.

The CDR3 nucleotides are TGCGCCAGCAGCCAACAGACAGGGTTGGGTTACGAGCAGTACTTC. Translated, it gives CASSQQTGLGYEQYF. The V gene is TRBV4-1, the J gene TRBJ2-7; 7 nucleotides agree with TRBD1. Per the germline V gene, CDR1 is MGHRA and CDR2 is YSYEKL. This CDR3 has 15 amino acids. V dropped 2 bases and J dropped 4; count of bases not matched to a gene: 8.